This T cell receptor (beta chain) is drawn from a study of T-cell reconstitution after alpha-beta-depleted transplantation in children (dated by TCRdb to 2016 to 2017). Turning to the overall study: Using TCR repertoire profiling, the study followed T-cell immune reconstitution in a quantitative way in children after TCRalphabeta/CD19-depleted allogeneic hematopoietic cell transplantation.

Measured from the cysteine to the phenylalanine, the CDR3 is 15 residues long. Just the 45-base CDR3 DNA is kept, in frame starting at base 1. Trimming removed 1 base from V and 4 bases from J, leaving 13 bases between the germline ends. According to the germline V gene (reference sequence), CDR1 reads SEHNR and CDR2 reads FQNEAQ. This clonotype was recorded many times. No antigen is known for it. The record has no base qualities; no much larger clone is one base away. The library came from PCR. This sample was sequenced with an Illumina HiSeq 2500. Molecular barcoding was employed in the preparation of TCR libraries, with unique molecular identifiers being used to normalize TCRbeta repertoire quantification. The public reads were reprocessed in TCRdb via fastp at Q25 and MiXCR, keeping in-frame beta chains. Each entry merges the rows of one CDR3 protein and shows their most common DNA and genes. In all, the sample holds approximately 400,000 distinct CDR3 sequences, and 9.5% to 13% of those were seen once. The ten largest clones take up roughly 6% of the sample.

This receptor chain uses TRBV7-9 and TRBJ1-1; no confident D gene assignment can be made. This specimen was PBMCs from the stem cell graft donor, taken from the stem cell graft. The receptor was isolated from a human donor who donated a stem cell graft to a child with acute myeloid leukemia. The encoded CDR3 is CASSLVVGERTEAFF. In nucleotides, the sequence is TGTGCCAGCAGCTTAGTTGTGGGCGAGCGCACTGAAGCTTTCTTT.